The 26 T cell receptor beta chains in this list originate from one sample, sequenced in a study of human CD8 memory T cell subsets. Scientists made TCR beta libraries using UMI-labeled 5' RACE. With the 5' RACE reads reprocessed, TCRdb shows one record per CDR3 protein and no DNA. Its table records 7,200 or so distinct CDR3 sequences. The sequenced material came from CD8+ T cells from PBMCs. These receptors were obtained from a human donor in good health.

The V call is TRBV10-3, the J call TRBJ1-3; the TCRdb call, TRBD1, lacks DNA for checking. Germline V gives CDR1 ENHRY, CDR2 SYGVKD. The CDR3 totals 16 residues. This CDR3 reads CAISEPDRPSGNTIYF.

The rearrangement joins TRBV19 to TRBJ2-1; TCRdb's D gene call, TRBD2, goes unchecked for lack of DNA. This CDR3 is built from 15 residues. CDR1 and CDR2 (germline): LNHDA, SQIVND (reference sequence). This CDR3 is CASSIGSGPKDEQFF.

This clonotype shows up as medium-sized (0.01 to 0.1%) by frequency. The V and J genes are TRBV11-2 and TRBJ1-2. This CDR3 is built from 14 residues. Germline CDR1 SGHAT, CDR2 FQNNGV. Here the CDR3 reads CASSLDGNVDGYTF.

The CDR3 protein is CASSTRTDGYTF. The V gene is TRBV7-9, the J gene TRBJ1-2; TCRdb's assignment of TRBD1 cannot be checked, as there is no DNA. Germline V gene lookup returns CDR1 SEHNR and CDR2 FQNEAQ (reference sequence). The CDR3 length is 12 residues. The variable domain in full, completed from reference TRBV7-9 and TRBJ1-2, reads DTGVSQNPRHKITKRGQNVTFRCDPISEHNRLYWYRQTLGQGPEFLTYFQNEAQLEKSRLLSDRFSAERPKGSFSTLEIQRTEQGDSAMYLCASSTRTDGYTFGSGTRLTVV.

The chain combines TRBV13 with TRBJ1-4; TCRdb proposes TRBD1, but this gene call is untestable without DNA. The germline CDR1 and CDR2 sequences are PRHDT and FYEKMQ (reference sequence). CDR3 size: 14 residues. The CDR3 reads CASSLRSRTEKLFF.

The genes are TRBV6-5 and TRBJ2-2; TCRdb selects TRBD2, and the lack of DNA leaves this call unchecked. This CDR3 spans 17 amino acids. Germline V gives CDR1 MNHEY, CDR2 SVGAGI. CDR3 sequence reads: CASSTLSGGSNTGELFF.

The chain links TRBV5-1 to TRBJ2-7; TCRdb reports TRBD2, a call that lacks DNA to check it against. The CDR3 has 17 amino acids. The germline V gene encodes CDR1 SGHRS and CDR2 YFSETQ. CDR3 residues: CASSLVDPGGRTGEQYF. Complete variable domain (other parts from reference TRBV5-1 and TRBJ2-7): KAGVTQTPRYLIKTRGQQVTLSCSPISGHRSVSWYQQTPGQGLQFLFEYFSETQRNKGNFPGRFSGRQFSNSRSEMNVSTLELGDSALYLCASSLVDPGGRTGEQYFGPGTRLTVT.

The rearrangement uses TRBV4-2 and TRBJ2-7; TCRdb calls TRBD1, which cannot be checked without DNA. The CDR3 covers 12 residues. Germline CDR1 reads LGHNA; CDR2 reads YNFKEQ. The CDR3 sequence: CASSQEGLEQYF.

The V call is TRBV9, the J call TRBJ2-7; TCRdb gives TRBD1 as the D gene, but with no DNA this cannot be confirmed. This CDR3 spans 13 amino acids. CDR1 and CDR2 (germline): SGDLS, YYNGEE. The CDR3 sequence: CASSVGGGTEQYF.

This chain links TRBV20-1 with TRBJ2-7; the TCRdb call, TRBD2, lacks DNA for checking. Germline CDR1 DFQATT, CDR2 SNEGSKA (reference sequence). The CDR3 is 15 residues long. The CDR3: CSATRLQRERGEQYF.

This chain links TRBV20-1 with TRBJ2-3; the TCRdb D gene call, TRBD2, has no DNA to confirm it. Germline CDR1 DFQATT, CDR2 SNEGSKA (reference sequence). The CDR3 sequence is 16 residues long. This CDR3 is CSARPTGTSWTDTQYF.

This sequence joins TRBV4-2 and TRBJ1-1; TCRdb indicates TRBD1, and absent DNA this call remains unverified. The CDR3 is 18 residues long. CDR1 is LGHNA, CDR2 YNFKEQ, per germline. CDR3 residues: CASSQDGGQGVGGTEAFF.

This chain uses TRBV4-3 with TRBJ1-2. This CDR3 comprises 17 residues. Germline-derived CDR1 and CDR2 are LGHNA and YSLEER. The CDR3 region is CASSQDRWQLGPYGYTF.

This chain joins TRBV28 and TRBJ2-2; TCRdb's D gene call, TRBD1, goes unchecked for lack of DNA. Germline CDR1 is MDHEN and CDR2 is SYDVKM. The CDR3 is 14 amino acids. CDR3 in amino acids: CASSGTGFGGELFF.

V gene TRBV20-1 combines with J gene TRBJ2-1; TCRdb indicates TRBD1, and absent DNA this call remains unverified. The V gene's germline CDR1 is DFQATT and CDR2 SNEGSKA (reference sequence). This CDR3 comprises 15 residues. This CDR3 is CSADETGGIPNEQFF.

The rearrangement uses TRBV12-3 or TRBV12-4 and TRBJ2-7; the D call from TCRdb, TRBD1, cannot be confirmed without DNA. The CDR3 runs to 14 residues. The CDR3 loop reads CASSNPTTGYEQYF.

The rearrangement links TRBV3-1 to TRBJ1-1; TCRdb calls TRBD1, which cannot be checked without DNA. This CDR3 comprises 20 residues. Germline assignment: CDR1 LGHDT and CDR2 YNNKEL (reference sequence). CDR3 loop: CASSQEFSVPLSQAHTEAFF.

The chain recombines TRBV5-1 with TRBJ1-2; TCRdb lists TRBD1, though no DNA is available to test this call. Germline V gene data show CDR1 as SGHRS and CDR2 as YFSETQ. The CDR3 consists of 15 residues. The chain's CDR3 is CASSPPGDLGSGYTF. The whole variable domain, remainder taken from reference TRBV5-1 and TRBJ1-2, is KAGVTQTPRYLIKTRGQQVTLSCSPISGHRSVSWYQQTPGQGLQFLFEYFSETQRNKGNFPGRFSGRQFSNSRSEMNVSTLELGDSALYLCASSPPGDLGSGYTFGSGTRLTVV.

The chain has TRBV4-1 and TRBJ2-1; there is no DNA to check the TCRdb D call of TRBD1. Germline loops: CDR1 MGHRA, CDR2 YSYEKL. There are 12 residues in the CDR3. This CDR3 reads CASSLGGNEQFF.

The CDR3 sequence is CASTPAWAGEAGELFF. This chain joins TRBV28 and TRBJ2-2; TCRdb proposes TRBD2, but this gene call is untestable without DNA. Germline lookup yields CDR1 MDHEN and CDR2 SYDVKM. This CDR3 spans 16 amino acids. The full variable domain, with the rest looked up from reference TRBV28 and TRBJ2-2, is DVKVTQSSRYLVKRTGEKVFLECVQDMDHENMFWYRQDPGLGLRLIYFSYDVKMKEKGDIPEGYSVSREKKERFSLILESASTNQTSMYLCASTPAWAGEAGELFFGEGSRLTVL.

The rearrangement links TRBV28 to TRBJ1-5; TCRdb picks TRBD1, but there is no DNA to check that call. Looked up from germline, CDR1 is MDHEN and CDR2 is SYDVKM. There are 15 residues in the CDR3. Here the CDR3 reads CASSLEGQGQQPQHF.

This chain uses TRBV20-1 with TRBJ2-5; TCRdb designates TRBD2, a call that cannot be tested without DNA. The CDR3 is 13 amino acids. Germline CDR1 and CDR2: DFQATT and SNEGSKA (reference sequence). CDR3 region: CSACTSLQETQYF.

V is TRBV4-2 and J is TRBJ2-5. Germline V lookup: CDR1 LGHNA, CDR2 YNFKEQ. The CDR3 totals 12 residues. The CDR3 protein is CASSQDSETQYF.

V usage is TRBV11-3 and J usage is TRBJ2-7; TCRdb names TRBD1, which stays unverified in the absence of DNA. This CDR3 is 13 amino acids long. Per germline, CDR1 SGHNT and CDR2 YENEEA. This CDR3 reads CASSVRWGSEQYF. The full variable domain, its missing parts supplied by reference TRBV11-3 and TRBJ2-7, is EAGVVQSPRYKIIEKKQPVAFWCNPISGHNTLYWYLQNLGQGPELLIRYENEEAVDDSQLPKDRFSAERLKGVDSTLKIQPAELGDSAVYLCASSVRWGSEQYFGPGTRLTVT.

The V call is TRBV27, the J call TRBJ1-1; TCRdb's D gene call, TRBD1, goes unchecked for lack of DNA. From germline, CDR1 is MNHEY and CDR2 SMNVEV (reference sequence). CDR3 length: 14 residues. CDR3 protein: CASSLSRGYTEAFF.

The V and J genes are TRBV6-4 and TRBJ2-1; TCRdb names TRBD2, which stays unverified in the absence of DNA. This CDR3 spans 15 amino acids. Germline CDR1 and CDR2: MRHNA and SNTAGT. The CDR3 loop reads CASSDSSGGANEQFF.